The 23 T cell receptor beta chains below come from one sample, sequenced in a study of T cells in tumors after PD-1 blockade. Measured with immunoSEQ multiplex PCR; TCRdb has only the in-frame clones, and not every one. Here the sample spans approximately 45,000 clones, roughly 84% being singletons. The material was PBMCs, obtained before anti-PD-1 therapy. Source of these receptors: a human donor with advanced basal cell or squamous cell carcinoma (not recorded which).

The CDR3 sequence is CASSGAGVKQGNEQFF. CDR3 DNA sequence: TGTGCCAGCAGCGGAGCCGGGGTTAAACAAGGCAATGAGCAGTTCTTC. The rearrangement joins TRBV5-4 to TRBJ2-1; maybe TRBD2 (5 bases). CDR1 and CDR2 from the germline V gene are SGHNT and YYREEE (reference sequence). With 4 bases removed from V and 6 bases from J, the gap between germline ends came to 20 bases. This CDR3 comprises 16 residues.

This sequence joins TRBV24-1 and TRBJ1-2; a possible D gene is TRBD1 (5 bases). Germline CDR1 and CDR2: KGHDR and SFDVKD. This CDR3 contains 12 residues. V was shortened by 6 bases and J by 8 bases, with 12 bases between the two germline ends. CDR3 sequence: CATSQGVGGYTF. The CDR3 nucleotides are TGTGCCACCAGTCAAGGGGTTGGCGGCTACACCTTC.

The chain combines TRBV19 with TRBJ2-5; D is undetermined. The V end was cut by 3 bases, the J end by 4 bases, with 9 bases between. CDR1 is LNHDA and CDR2 is SQIVND in the germline V gene (reference sequence). The CDR3 is 13 amino acids. The CDR3 spells CASSISNLETQYF. The CDR3 DNA sequence: TGTGCCAGTAGTATTTCAAATCTAGAGACCCAGTACTTC.

This clone was picked up a small number of times. The chain recombines TRBV7-2 with TRBJ2-5, with 7 bases that match TRBD1. In germline, CDR1 is SGHTA, CDR2 FQGNSA. The CDR3 is 13 amino acids. Trimming at V came to 6 bases and at J to 5 bases, leaving 6 bases not matched to a gene. In DNA form, the CDR3 reads TGTGCCAGCAGGGCGACAGGGACGGAGACCCAGTACTTC. This codes for CASRATGTETQYF.

The chain is built from TRBV5-1 and TRBJ2-3, with D unresolved. The CDR3 has 15 residues. V gave up 0 bases and J gave up 2 bases, with 10 bases separating them. Per the germline V gene, CDR1 is SGHRS and CDR2 is YFSETQ. CDR3 DNA sequence: TGCGCCAGCAGCTTGGAGGGCAGGCCCACAGATACGCAGTATTTT. It is translated as CASSLEGRPTDTQYF.

V is TRBV5-1 and J is TRBJ2-1; D remains ambiguous. This CDR3 contains 13 residues. The germline V gene encodes CDR1 SGHRS and CDR2 YFSETQ. Trimming took 7 bases from V and 8 from J, leaving 16 bases between them. The CDR3 DNA sequence: TGCGCCAGCGGTACACCCCCCATTTATGAGCAGTTCTTC. Its translation is CASGTPPIYEQFF.

This clone occurred a few times. The chain links TRBV14 to TRBJ2-5; D is possibly TRBD1 or TRBD2 (5 bases each). V lost 8 bases and J 4 bases, leaving 17 bases between the germline ends. Germline V gene data show CDR1 as SGHDN and CDR2 as FVKESK. This CDR3 spans 14 amino acids. The CDR3 DNA is TGTGCCAGCGGTCGGGACGGTAAAAGAGAGACCCAGTACTTC. It yields the protein CASGRDGKRETQYF.

This chain uses TRBV3-1 (or the pseudogene TRBV3-2) with TRBJ2-1; a possible D gene is TRBD1 (5 bases). V shed 6 bases and J shed 5 bases, with 5 bases lying between them. CDR3 size: 11 residues. The germline V gene has CDR1 LGHDT and CDR2 YNNKEL (reference sequence). The CDR3 sequence: CASRTDNEQFF. The DNA of the CDR3 is TGTGCCAGCAGGACAGACAATGAGCAGTTCTTC.

The chain couples TRBV6-1 to TRBJ1-3; D is perhaps TRBD1 (5 bases). The CDR3 loop spans 15 amino acids. Germline assignment: CDR1 MNHNS and CDR2 SASEGT. Trimming left V 2 bases short and J 1 base short, with 9 bases between. The DNA of the CDR3 is TGTGCCAGCAGTGAACAGGGCAGTTCTGGAAACACCATATATTTT. It yields the protein CASSEQGSSGNTIYF.

This chain joins TRBV4-1 and TRBJ2-7; D assignment may be TRBD1 or TRBD2 (5 bases each). V gave up 2 bases and J gave up 11 bases, with 16 bases separating them. This CDR3 has 13 residues. Germline V gives CDR1 MGHRA, CDR2 YSYEKL. In DNA form, the CDR3 reads TGCGCCAGCAGCCAAATCGAGGGGATGACAGAGTACTTC. Its translation is CASSQIEGMTEYF.

The chain combines TRBV14 with TRBJ2-7, with no clear D. The CDR3 runs 14 residues. Trimming left V 4 bases short and J 0 bases short, with 10 bases between. Germline CDR1 SGHDN, CDR2 FVKESK. CDR3 residues: CASSPHQSSYEQYF. The DNA for the CDR3 is TGTGCCAGCAGCCCCCATCAGAGCTCCTACGAGCAGTACTTC.

This chain joins TRBV9 and TRBJ2-1, with unresolved D. Germline CDR1 SGDLS, CDR2 YYNGEE. The CDR3 contains 13 residues. Trimming took off 0 bases at V and 6 bases at J, with 7 bases between the two ends. This CDR3 is CASSVGIVNEQFF. CDR3 DNA sequence: TGTGCCAGCAGCGTAGGTATAGTCAATGAGCAGTTCTTC.

V gene TRBV7-9 combines with J gene TRBJ2-7; TRBD2 matches 7 bases. CDR3 length: 12 amino acids. With V trimmed by 4 bases and J by 5 bases, 2 bases remained unmatched. The germline V gene has CDR1 SEHNR and CDR2 FQNEAQ (reference sequence). The CDR3 sequence is CASSYTSDEQYF. The CDR3 nucleotides read TGTGCCAGCAGCTATACTAGCGACGAGCAGTACTTC. The whole variable domain, filled in from reference TRBV7-9 and TRBJ2-7, reads DTGVSQNPRHKITKRGQNVTFRCDPISEHNRLYWYRQTLGQGPEFLTYFQNEAQLEKSRLLSDRFSAERPKGSFSTLEIQRTEQGDSAMYLCASSYTSDEQYFGPGTRLTVT.

The chain is built from TRBV5-6 and TRBJ2-5; TRBD2 matches at 16 bases. CDR1 is SGHDT, CDR2 YYEEEE, per germline. J was trimmed by 5 bases and V by 3 bases; bases with no gene match: 4. This CDR3 is 16 amino acids long. The CDR3: CASSSTGLAGGETQYF. DNA of the CDR3: TGTGCCAGCAGCTCTACGGGACTAGCGGGGGGGGAGACCCAGTACTTC.

CDR3 sequence: CASSEVGRRGEKLFF. The CDR3 DNA sequence: TGTGCCAGCAGTGAAGTGGGCAGGAGAGGTGAAAAACTGTTTTTT. The rearrangement uses TRBV6-1 and TRBJ1-4; D is ambiguous. The CDR3 consists of 15 residues. Trimming stripped 1 base from V and 7 bases from J, with 13 bases between. The germline V gene encodes CDR1 MNHNS and CDR2 SASEGT.

The chain has TRBV29-1 and TRBJ1-2; unclear D gene. The length of the CDR3 is 13 residues. The germline CDR1 and CDR2 sequences are SQVTM and ANQGSEA. The V end lost 2 bases, the J end lost 3 bases, and 10 bases lay between the germline ends. As DNA, the CDR3 is TGCAGCGTTGAAACCTCCTCGGACTATGGCTACACCTTC. It specifies CSVETSSDYGYTF. Using reference TRBV29-1 and TRBJ1-2 for the parts outside the CDR3, the full variable domain is SAVISQKPSRDICQRGTSLTIQCQVDSQVTMMFWYRQQPGQSLTLIATANQGSEATYESGFVIDKFPISRPNLTFSTLTVSNMSPEDSSIYLCSVETSSDYGYTFGSGTRLTVV.

V and J are TRBV7-8 and TRBJ2-1; D is unresolved. Germline CDR1 is SGHVS and CDR2 is FQNEAQ. V was clipped by 5 bases and J by 10 bases, with 12 bases between them. This CDR3 is built from 12 residues. CDR3 region: CASSPWVEEQFF. CDR3 DNA: TGTGCCAGCAGCCCCTGGGTGGAGGAGCAGTTCTTC.

This clone was observed a few times. The chain recombines TRBV4-1 with TRBJ2-1, with no clear D. This CDR3 spans 16 amino acids. V lost 0 bases and J lost 0, with 9 bases in between. CDR1 and CDR2 from the germline V gene are MGHRA and YSYEKL. The CDR3 protein is CASSQDRPGSYNEQFF. CDR3 coding DNA: TGCGCCAGCAGCCAAGATCGGCCAGGCTCCTACAATGAGCAGTTCTTC.

The V and J genes are TRBV2 and TRBJ2-2, with TRBD1 matching 12 bases. The V and J ends lost 11 bases and 3 bases, in that order; junction bases with no gene match: 10. From germline, CDR1 is SNHLY and CDR2 FYNNEI. The CDR3 is 16 residues long. The DNA for the CDR3 is TGTGCCGTGACCGGGACAGGGGGCGCGGACACCGGGGAGCTGTTTTTT. Translating gives CAVTGTGGADTGELFF.

Only one count was recorded for this clone. V is TRBV6-6 and J is TRBJ1-1; D ambiguous. The CDR3 has 13 residues. CDR1 and CDR2 from the germline V gene are MNHNY and SVGAGI (reference sequence). Trimming shortened V by 4 bases and J by 1 base, and 7 bases separated the two germline ends. CDR3 region: CASSFDPNTEAFF. CDR3 nucleotides: TGTGCCAGCAGTTTCGACCCGAACACTGAAGCTTTCTTT.

The chain joins TRBV28 to TRBJ1-6; D is unclear. Germline V CDR1 and CDR2: MDHEN, SYDVKM. CDR3 length: 15 residues. Trimming pared 8 bases from V and 2 bases from J, leaving 13 bases between. CDR3 sequence (DNA): TGTGCCAGCCGTCCGGCGGGCACCTATAATTCACCCCTCCACTTT. Encoded protein: CASRPAGTYNSPLHF. Full variable domain (outside the CDR3, taken from reference TRBV28 and TRBJ1-6): DVKVTQSSRYLVKRTGEKVFLECVQDMDHENMFWYRQDPGLGLRLIYFSYDVKMKEKGDIPEGYSVSREKKERFSLILESASTNQTSMYLCASRPAGTYNSPLHFGNGTRLTVT.

The rearrangement links TRBV2 to TRBJ2-5, with 12 bases that match TRBD1. The CDR3 consists of 17 residues. The V and J ends lost 1 base and 6 bases, in that order; junction bases with no gene match: 9. In germline, CDR1 is SNHLY, CDR2 FYNNEI. CDR3 loop: CASSEVSGTGGGKTQYF. CDR3 DNA sequence: TGTGCCAGCAGTGAAGTATCCGGGACAGGGGGCGGGAAGACCCAGTACTTC.

The CDR3 protein is CASSNPRDRLNNEQFF. CDR3 in DNA: TGTGCCAGTAGTAACCCCAGGGACAGATTAAACAATGAGCAGTTCTTC. The chain carries TRBV19 and TRBJ2-1; 7 positions match TRBD1. Germline V gives CDR1 LNHDA, CDR2 SQIVND (reference sequence). The CDR3 totals 16 residues. The trim removed 4 bases at V and 5 bases at J, leaving 11 bases unmatched.